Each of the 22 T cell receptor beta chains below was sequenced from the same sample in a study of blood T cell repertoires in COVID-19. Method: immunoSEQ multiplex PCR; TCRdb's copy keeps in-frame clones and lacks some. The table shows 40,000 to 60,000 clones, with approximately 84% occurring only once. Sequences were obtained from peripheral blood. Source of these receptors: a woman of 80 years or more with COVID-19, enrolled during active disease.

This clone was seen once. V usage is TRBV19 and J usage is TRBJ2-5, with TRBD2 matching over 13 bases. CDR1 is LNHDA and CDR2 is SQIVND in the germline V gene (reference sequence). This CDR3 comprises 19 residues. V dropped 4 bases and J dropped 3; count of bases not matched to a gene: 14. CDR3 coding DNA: TGTGCCAGTAGTAAAGGACTAGCGGGGGCCCCCATGGCCAAAGAGACCCAGTACTTC. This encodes CASSKGLAGAPMAKETQYF.

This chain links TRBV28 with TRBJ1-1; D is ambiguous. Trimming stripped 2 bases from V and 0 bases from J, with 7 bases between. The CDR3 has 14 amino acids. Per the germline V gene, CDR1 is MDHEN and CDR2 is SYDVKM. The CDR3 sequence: CASSLPPVNTEAFF. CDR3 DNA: TGTGCCAGCAGTTTACCACCAGTGAACACTGAAGCTTTCTTT.

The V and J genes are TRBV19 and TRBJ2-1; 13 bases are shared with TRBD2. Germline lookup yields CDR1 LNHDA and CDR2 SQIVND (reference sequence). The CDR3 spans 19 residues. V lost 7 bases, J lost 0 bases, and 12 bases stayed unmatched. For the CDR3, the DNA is TGTGCCAGTACTTCCGGACGGTGGACTAGCGGGAGCTCCTACAATGAGCAGTTCTTC. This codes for CASTSGRWTSGSSYNEQFF.

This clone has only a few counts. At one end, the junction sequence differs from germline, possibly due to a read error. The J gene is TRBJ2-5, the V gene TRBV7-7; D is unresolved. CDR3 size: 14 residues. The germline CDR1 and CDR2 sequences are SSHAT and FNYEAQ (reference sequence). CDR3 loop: CASSLALHLETQYF. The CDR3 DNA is TGTGCTAGCAGCTTAGCTCTCCACTTGGAGACCCAGTACTTC.

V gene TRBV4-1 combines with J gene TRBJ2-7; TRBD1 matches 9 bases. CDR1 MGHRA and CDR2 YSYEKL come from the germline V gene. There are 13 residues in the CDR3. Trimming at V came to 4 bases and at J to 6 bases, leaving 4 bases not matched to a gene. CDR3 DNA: TGCGCCAGCAGCCGGGACAGGGTGGCCGAGCAGTACTTC. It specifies CASSRDRVAEQYF.

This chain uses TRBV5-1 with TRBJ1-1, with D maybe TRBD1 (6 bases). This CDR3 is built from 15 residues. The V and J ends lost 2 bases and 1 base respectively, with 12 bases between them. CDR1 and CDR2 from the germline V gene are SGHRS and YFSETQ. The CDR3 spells CASSFGGAPNTEAFF. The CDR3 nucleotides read TGCGCCAGCAGCTTTGGGGGGGCCCCGAACACTGAAGCTTTCTTT.

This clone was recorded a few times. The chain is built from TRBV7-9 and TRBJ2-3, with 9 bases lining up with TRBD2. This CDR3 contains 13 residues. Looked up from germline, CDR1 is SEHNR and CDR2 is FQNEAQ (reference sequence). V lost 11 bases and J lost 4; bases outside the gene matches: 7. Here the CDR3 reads CALERGDPDTQYF. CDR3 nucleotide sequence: TGTGCCTTAGAGCGGGGGGACCCAGATACGCAGTATTTT. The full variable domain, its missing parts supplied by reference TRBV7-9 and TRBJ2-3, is DTGVSQNPRHKITKRGQNVTFRCDPISEHNRLYWYRQTLGQGPEFLTYFQNEAQLEKSRLLSDRFSAERPKGSFSTLEIQRTEQGDSAMYLCALERGDPDTQYFGPGTRLTVL.

CDR3 in amino acids: CASSLAPRTAGAYNEQFF. The CDR3 DNA reads TGTGCCAGCAGCTTAGCCCCACGTACAGCGGGGGCCTACAATGAGCAGTTCTTC. The V gene is TRBV7-2, the J gene TRBJ2-1; 8 bases match TRBD2. J gave up 2 bases and V 0 bases, and 9 bases lay outside the gene matches. Germline CDR1 and CDR2: SGHTA and FQGNSA. The CDR3 covers 18 residues.

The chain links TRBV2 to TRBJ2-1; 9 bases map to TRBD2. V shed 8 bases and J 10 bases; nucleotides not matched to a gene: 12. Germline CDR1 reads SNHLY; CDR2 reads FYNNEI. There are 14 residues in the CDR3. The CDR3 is CASWGLAGANEQFF. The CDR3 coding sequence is TGTGCCAGCTGGGGATTAGCGGGAGCCAACGAGCAGTTCTTC.

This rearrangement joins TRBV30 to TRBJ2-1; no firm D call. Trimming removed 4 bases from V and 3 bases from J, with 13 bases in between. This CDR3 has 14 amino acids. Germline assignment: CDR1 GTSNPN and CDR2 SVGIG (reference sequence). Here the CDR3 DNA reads TGTGCCTGGAACCTGAATCGGGTCTACAATGAGCAGTTCTTC. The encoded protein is CAWNLNRVYNEQFF.

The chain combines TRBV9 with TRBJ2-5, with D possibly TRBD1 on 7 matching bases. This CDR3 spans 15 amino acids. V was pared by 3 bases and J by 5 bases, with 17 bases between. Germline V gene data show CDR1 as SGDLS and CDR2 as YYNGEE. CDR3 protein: CASSATGEAQETQYF. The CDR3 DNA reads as TGTGCCAGCAGCGCCACAGGGGAGGCCCAGGAGACCCAGTACTTC.

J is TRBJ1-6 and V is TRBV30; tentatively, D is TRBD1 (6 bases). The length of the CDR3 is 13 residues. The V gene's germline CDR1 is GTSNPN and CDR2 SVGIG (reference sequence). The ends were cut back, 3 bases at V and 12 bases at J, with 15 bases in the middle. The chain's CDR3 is CAWSAQGIQPLHF. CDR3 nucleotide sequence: TGTGCCTGGAGCGCACAGGGTATACAACCCCTCCACTTT.

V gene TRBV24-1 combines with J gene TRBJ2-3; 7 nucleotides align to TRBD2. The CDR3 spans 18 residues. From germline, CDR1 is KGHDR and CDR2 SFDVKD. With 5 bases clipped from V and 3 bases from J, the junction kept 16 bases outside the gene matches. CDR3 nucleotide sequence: TGTGCCACCAGTGGGGGGGGGATGGAGGGATTTGGGACAGATACGCAGTATTTT. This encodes CATSGGGMEGFGTDTQYF.

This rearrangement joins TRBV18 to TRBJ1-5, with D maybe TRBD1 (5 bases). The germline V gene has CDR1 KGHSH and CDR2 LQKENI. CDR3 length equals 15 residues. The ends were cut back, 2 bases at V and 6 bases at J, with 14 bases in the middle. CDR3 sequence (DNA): TGTGCCAGCTCACCATGGAGCGCAGGGATTCAGCCCCAGCATTTT. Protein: CASSPWSAGIQPQHF. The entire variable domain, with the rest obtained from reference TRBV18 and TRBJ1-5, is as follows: NAGVMQNPRHLVRRRGQEARLRCSPMKGHSHVYWYRQLPEEGLKFMVYLQKENIIDESGMPKERFSAEFPKEGPSILRIQQVVRGDSAAYFCASSPWSAGIQPQHFGDGTRLSIL.

The CDR3 sequence is CAGSGTTLGKQFF. The DNA for the CDR3 is TGTGCCGGATCCGGGACTACTCTCGGAAAGCAGTTCTTC. J is TRBJ2-1 and V is TRBV7-9; 7 bases are a match to TRBD2. Germline-derived CDR1 and CDR2 are SEHNR and FQNEAQ (reference sequence). The CDR3 runs to 13 residues. J was trimmed by 11 bases and V by 11 bases; bases with no gene match: 15.

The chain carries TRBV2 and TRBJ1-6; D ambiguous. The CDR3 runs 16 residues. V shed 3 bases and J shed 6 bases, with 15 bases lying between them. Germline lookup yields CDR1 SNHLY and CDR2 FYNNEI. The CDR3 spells CASSEGRPYRNSPLHF. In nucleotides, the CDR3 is TGTGCCAGCAGTGAGGGCAGGCCCTACCGTAATTCACCCCTCCACTTT.

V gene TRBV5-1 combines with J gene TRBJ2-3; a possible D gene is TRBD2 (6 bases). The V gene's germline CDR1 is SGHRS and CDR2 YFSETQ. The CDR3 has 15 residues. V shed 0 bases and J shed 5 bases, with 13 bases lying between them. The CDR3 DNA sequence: TGCGCCAGCAGCTTGGTCCCGGGACTTCGAGATACGCAGTATTTT. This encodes CASSLVPGLRDTQYF.

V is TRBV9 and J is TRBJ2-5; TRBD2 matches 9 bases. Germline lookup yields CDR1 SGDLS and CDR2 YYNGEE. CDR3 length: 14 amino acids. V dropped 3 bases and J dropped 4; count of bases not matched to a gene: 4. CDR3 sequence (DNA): TGTGCCAGCAGCGCGACTAGCGGCGCAGAGACCCAGTACTTC. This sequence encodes CASSATSGAETQYF.

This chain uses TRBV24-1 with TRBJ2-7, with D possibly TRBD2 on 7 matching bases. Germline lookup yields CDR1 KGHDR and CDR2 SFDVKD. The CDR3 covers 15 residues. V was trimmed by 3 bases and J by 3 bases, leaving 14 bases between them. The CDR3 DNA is TGTGCCACCAGTGATCCTCGAGGGGGGGGCTACGAGCAGTACTTC. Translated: CATSDPRGGGYEQYF.

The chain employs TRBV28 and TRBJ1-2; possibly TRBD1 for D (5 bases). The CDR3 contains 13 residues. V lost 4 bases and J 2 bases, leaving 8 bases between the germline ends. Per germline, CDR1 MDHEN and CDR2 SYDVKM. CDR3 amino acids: CASSSDSNYGYTF. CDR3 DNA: TGTGCCAGCAGTTCAGACAGCAACTATGGCTACACCTTC.

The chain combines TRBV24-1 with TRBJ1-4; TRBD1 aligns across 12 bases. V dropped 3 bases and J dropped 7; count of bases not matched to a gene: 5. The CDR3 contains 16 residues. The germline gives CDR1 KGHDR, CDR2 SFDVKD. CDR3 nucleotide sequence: TGTGCCACCAGTGATGCCGGGACAGGGGGCCGTGAAAAACTGTTTTTT. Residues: CATSDAGTGGREKLFF.

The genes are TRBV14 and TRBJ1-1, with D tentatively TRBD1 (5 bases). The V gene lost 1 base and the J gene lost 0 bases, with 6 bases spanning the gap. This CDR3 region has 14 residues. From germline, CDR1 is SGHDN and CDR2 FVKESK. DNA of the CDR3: TGTGCCAGCAGCCAAGCAGGGATGAACACTGAAGCTTTCTTT. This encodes CASSQAGMNTEAFF.